This TCR beta chain was recovered during a study of regulatory T cells in long-lasting Graves disease. Across the whole study: Persistent cases were those of Graves' disease that involved over 5 years of antithyroid drugs with positive TSH receptor antibodies.

Sequencing libraries for TCR beta were prepared with iRepertoire HTBI primers and Arm-PCR of CDR3 regions. From the multiplex PCR reads, TCRdb called clonotypes with MiXCR, one entry per CDR3 protein. The sample lists 600,000 to 800,000 distinct CDR3 sequences; roughly 30% were seen once. This clonotype was counted ten times or more. V lost 7 bases and J 2 bases, leaving 8 bases between the germline ends. This CDR3 region has 12 residues. Germline values: CDR1 MDHEN, CDR2 SYDVKM. As to time point: persistent/refractory GD, antithyroid drugs over 5 years with positive TRAb. Following extraction of RNA from PBMCs, that RNA was used to make the TCR library. The collection involved drawing roughly 9.1 milliliters of peripheral blood into EDTA tubes.

The chain recombines TRBV28 with TRBJ1-2, with no clear D. The sequenced sample was peripheral blood mononuclear cells (PBMCs), obtained when the disease was refractory, from a patient treated with antithyroid drugs. This TCR came from a female donor with Graves disease. CDR3 sequence: CASTGWNYGYTF. In DNA, the CDR3 is TGTGCCAGCACCGGTTGGAACTATGGCTACACCTTC.